The 15 T cell receptor beta chains given below trace back to one sample, sequenced in a study of blood T cell repertoires in COVID-19. Using immunoSEQ multiplex PCR, the repertoire was profiled, and TCRdb retains in-frame clones only, with some absent. This sample carries around 70,000 clones, roughly 87% of them seen once, and the ten largest clones take roughly 28%. Sequenced input: peripheral blood. The receptor source for this set is a woman older than 75 with active or convalescent COVID-19.

This chain links TRBV5-4 with TRBJ1-2; D is undetermined. Germline V lookup: CDR1 SGHNT, CDR2 YYREEE (reference sequence). The V end was cut by 4 bases, the J end by 1 base, with 8 bases between. This CDR3 spans 13 amino acids. The DNA for the CDR3 is TGTGCCAGCAGCCAAGGGAGTAACTATGGCTACACCTTC. Amino acids: CASSQGSNYGYTF.

The genes are TRBV11-2 and TRBJ1-3, with 7 nucleotides matching TRBD1. The V gene's germline CDR1 is SGHAT and CDR2 FQNNGV. The CDR3 is 16 amino acids. V was clipped by 3 bases and J by 0 bases; unmatched bases: 5. CDR3 sequence: CASSFAGTASGNTIYF. The CDR3 DNA follows: TGTGCCAGCAGCTTTGCGGGGACAGCCTCTGGAAACACCATATATTTT.

The chain employs TRBV4-3 and TRBJ2-3, with 11 positions matching TRBD2. Germline CDR1 LGHNA, CDR2 YSLEER. CDR3 length equals 17 residues. With 0 bases clipped from V and 7 bases from J, the junction kept 9 bases outside the gene matches. CDR3 sequence: CASSQDLAGGPSNTQYF. The CDR3 DNA reads as TGCGCCAGCAGCCAAGACTTAGCGGGGGGGCCTAGCAATACGCAGTATTTT.

V usage is TRBV20-1 and J usage is TRBJ2-3, with a tentative D call TRBD2 (6 bases). With 3 bases removed from V and 2 bases from J, the gap between germline ends came to 18 bases. Germline V gene lookup returns CDR1 DFQATT and CDR2 SNEGSKA (reference sequence). The CDR3 consists of 16 residues. CDR3 in DNA: TGCAGTGCTAGTAAAGCGGGCGAAACCTTCACAGATACGCAGTATTTT. Protein: CSASKAGETFTDTQYF.

The chain combines TRBV15 with TRBJ2-3; the D gene is possibly TRBD2 (5 bases). Germline CDR1 is LNHNV and CDR2 is YYDKDF (reference sequence). V lost 2 bases and J 7 bases, leaving 22 bases between the germline ends. The CDR3 has 17 amino acids. In DNA, the CDR3 is TGTGCCACCAGCAGAACCCAACTAGGGTCTTTAAGAAATACGCAGTATTTT. Its translation: CATSRTQLGSLRNTQYF.

This clone was observed once. The chain employs TRBV11-2 and TRBJ2-3; no clear D. This CDR3 spans 12 amino acids. Trimming stripped 5 bases from V and 2 bases from J, with 5 bases between. CDR1 is SGHAT, CDR2 FQNNGV, per germline. The CDR3 DNA is TGTGCCAGCAGCCCCCACACAGATACGCAGTATTTT. It yields the protein CASSPHTDTQYF.

V and J are TRBV5-1 and TRBJ2-1, with 8 bases that match TRBD1. CDR1 SGHRS and CDR2 YFSETQ come from the germline V gene. J was trimmed by 2 bases and V by 4 bases; bases with no gene match: 5. The CDR3 has 15 residues. The CDR3 loop is CASSPDRGAYNEQFF. The DNA for the CDR3 is TGCGCCAGCAGCCCTGACAGGGGAGCCTACAATGAGCAGTTCTTC.

J is TRBJ2-3 and V is TRBV6-4, with no clear D. Germline CDR1 is MRHNA and CDR2 is SNTAGT. V lost 10 bases, J lost 4 bases, and 18 bases lay in between. The CDR3 sequence is 14 residues long. The CDR3 spells CAIPPSAKADTQYF. DNA of the CDR3: TGTGCCATCCCGCCTAGTGCAAAGGCAGATACGCAGTATTTT.

The rearrangement uses TRBV9 and TRBJ2-5; 12 bases agree with TRBD2. The CDR3 spans 16 residues. The J segment lost 7 bases and the V segment lost 2 bases, leaving 9 bases of the junction unmatched. Germline-derived CDR1 and CDR2 are SGDLS and YYNGEE. The CDR3 protein is CASSVSPLAGGWTQYF. As DNA, the CDR3 is TGTGCCAGCAGCGTGTCTCCTCTAGCGGGGGGGTGGACCCAGTACTTC. The full variable domain, rest sourced from reference TRBV9 and TRBJ2-5, is DSGVTQTPKHLITATGQRVTLRCSPRSGDLSVYWYQQSLDQGLQFLIQYYNGEERAKGNILERFSAQQFPDLHSELNLSSLELGDSALYFCASSVSPLAGGWTQYFGPGTRLLVL.

The chain carries TRBV29-1 and TRBJ2-3, with 7 bases lining up with TRBD2. Germline CDR1 and CDR2: SQVTM and ANQGSEA. V was clipped by 4 bases and J by 3 bases; unmatched bases: 7. There are 14 residues in the CDR3. The CDR3 DNA reads as TGCAGCGTTGCTCACGCCGGGGGGACAGATACGCAGTATTTT. This encodes CSVAHAGGTDTQYF.

This chain links TRBV6-6 with TRBJ1-6; D is unresolved. Between the trimmed V and J ends, which lost 0 bases and 7 bases, there was a span of 13 bases. Germline CDR1 reads MNHNY; CDR2 reads SVGAGI (reference sequence). This CDR3 region has 16 residues. The CDR3 is CASSYSMEGLNSPLHF. Here the CDR3 DNA reads TGTGCCAGCAGTTACTCGATGGAAGGACTCAATTCACCCCTCCACTTT.

This chain links TRBV10-3 with TRBJ1-6; tentatively, D is TRBD1 (5 bases). The length of the CDR3 is 16 residues. V lost 11 bases and J 3 bases, leaving 20 bases between the germline ends. Germline loops: CDR1 ENHRY, CDR2 SYGVKD. Here the CDR3 DNA reads TGTGCCGCCAATAAGGAAGGGGCAGACTATAATTCACCCCTCCACTTT. Translated, it gives CAANKEGADYNSPLHF.

This CDR3 reads CASSTTKDRANNEQFF. The CDR3 region has the DNA TGTGCCAGCTCAACCACCAAGGACAGGGCCAACAATGAGCAGTTCTTC. J is TRBJ2-1 and V is TRBV18; 8 positions match TRBD1. With 5 bases clipped from V and 5 bases from J, the junction kept 11 bases outside the gene matches. From germline, CDR1 is KGHSH and CDR2 LQKENI. The CDR3 is 16 amino acids.

The chain combines TRBV7-2 with TRBJ2-3, with 10 bases that match TRBD2. The CDR3 loop spans 15 amino acids. V was clipped by 4 bases and J by 4 bases; unmatched bases: 5. Germline V CDR1 and CDR2: SGHTA, FQGNSA. The CDR3 spells CASSSLAGVSDTQYF. CDR3 coding DNA: TGTGCCAGCAGCTCGCTAGCGGGGGTTTCAGATACGCAGTATTTT.

The CDR3 loop reads CASSINMREKLFF. The DNA for the CDR3 is TGTGCCAGTAGTATCAATATGCGTGAAAAACTGTTTTTT. The chain links TRBV19 to TRBJ1-4; D remains unclear. Per germline, CDR1 LNHDA and CDR2 SQIVND (reference sequence). This CDR3 comprises 13 residues. Trimming removed 3 bases at V and 7 bases at J, with 9 bases between.